One sample yielded the 21 T cell receptor beta chains listed below, sequenced in a study of cytomegalovirus exposure and HLA in healthy donors. The study ran its PCR with 60 Vbeta and 13 Jbeta primers. Profiling relied on immunoSEQ multiplex PCR, and the TCRdb table lists in-frame clones only, not all of them. The sample consists of around 170,000 clones, 82% of them appearing once. What was sequenced was PBMCs. These receptors came from a woman between 18 and 29 years old in good health and CMV-seronegative.

This clone has just a few counts. This rearrangement joins TRBV5-6 to TRBJ2-1; TRBD2 matches 7 bases. The CDR3 is made up of 15 amino acids. Germline lookup yields CDR1 SGHDT and CDR2 YYEEEE. Trimming cost V 0 bases and J 3 bases; bases outside gene matches: 3. Written as DNA, the CDR3 is TGTGCCAGCAGCTTGGGGGACTACATCTACAATGAGCAGTTCTTC. Amino acid sequence: CASSLGDYIYNEQFF.

V is TRBV5-1 and J is TRBJ1-2, with 10 bases aligning to TRBD1. The CDR3 has 14 amino acids. Germline-derived CDR1 and CDR2 are SGHRS and YFSETQ. Trimming took 3 bases from V and 8 from J; bases not matched to a gene: 7. For the CDR3, the DNA is TGCGCCAGCAGCTCGGGACAGGGGAGTGACGGCTACACCTTC. Translated, it gives CASSSGQGSDGYTF.

In this sample, this clone turned up once. The chain joins TRBV10-3 to TRBJ2-1; a weak D match, TRBD1 (7 bases). The V and J ends lost 10 bases and 9 bases respectively, with 16 bases between them. The CDR3 is 12 amino acids. CDR1 and CDR2 from the germline V gene are ENHRY and SYGVKD. CDR3 amino acids: CASSGGKSEQFF. In DNA form, the CDR3 reads TGTGCCAGCTCAGGGGGGAAGAGTGAGCAGTTCTTC.

V is TRBV27 and J is TRBJ2-3; D unclear. V lost 5 bases and J lost 2, with 11 bases in between. Germline CDR1 reads MNHEY; CDR2 reads SMNVEV (reference sequence). The CDR3 runs 14 residues. DNA for the CDR3: TGTGCCAGCAGTGTTCAGGCTCACACAGATACGCAGTATTTT. Amino acid sequence: CASSVQAHTDTQYF.

This clone is a singleton in its sample. The chain uses TRBV5-1 and TRBJ2-4; possibly TRBD2 for D (5 bases). The CDR3 has 14 amino acids. Germline V CDR1 and CDR2: SGHRS, YFSETQ. V lost 0 bases, J lost 9 bases, and 13 bases lay in between. This CDR3 reads CASSLGSNEGIQYF. CDR3 sequence (DNA): TGCGCCAGCAGCTTGGGTTCAAACGAGGGCATTCAGTACTTC.

V usage is TRBV11-2 and J usage is TRBJ1-2, with 7 bases matching TRBD1. This CDR3 is built from 17 residues. The V gene end was trimmed by 5 bases and the J gene end by 0 bases; junction bases not matched to a gene: 12. Germline CDR1 and CDR2: SGHAT and FQNNGV. The CDR3 DNA sequence: TGTGCCAGCAGCCAATGGGCCGGGACAGCCGCTAACTATGGCTACACCTTC. It yields the protein CASSQWAGTAANYGYTF.

V and J are TRBV6-1 and TRBJ1-1; 7 bases map to TRBD1. The CDR3 sequence is 14 residues long. The germline V gene encodes CDR1 MNHNS and CDR2 SASEGT. Losses at the gene ends were 7 bases for V and 2 bases for J; bases not matched to a gene: 7. In DNA, the CDR3 is TGTGCCAGCAATCAATGGGACAGTAACACTGAAGCTTTCTTT. As protein: CASNQWDSNTEAFF.

This rearrangement joins TRBV27 to TRBJ2-7, with 10 positions matching TRBD2. The CDR3 length is 15 residues. Losses at the gene ends were 5 bases for V and 2 bases for J; bases not matched to a gene: 6. CDR1 MNHEY and CDR2 SMNVEV come from the germline V gene (reference sequence). CDR3 in amino acids: CASSLGTSVTYEQYF. CDR3 DNA sequence: TGTGCCAGCAGTCTCGGGACTAGCGTAACCTACGAGCAGTACTTC.

This chain links TRBV6-1 with TRBJ1-1, with 8 bases matching TRBD1. V shed 6 bases, J shed 3 bases, and the junction held 6 bases outside the gene matches. Germline V gene sequence: CDR1 MNHNS, CDR2 SASEGT. The CDR3 is 14 residues long. CDR3: CASRMQGADTEAFF. CDR3 DNA sequence: TGTGCCAGCAGAATGCAGGGGGCGGACACTGAAGCTTTCTTT.

This chain links TRBV4-1 with TRBJ1-5; D gene ambiguous. Trimming cost V 2 bases and J 8 bases, with 16 bases left between them. CDR1 is MGHRA and CDR2 is YSYEKL in the germline V gene. CDR3 length equals 15 residues. CDR3 in amino acids: CASSQKSGAVEPQHF. Written as DNA, the CDR3 is TGCGCCAGCAGCCAAAAGTCAGGCGCCGTGGAGCCCCAGCATTTT.

V is TRBV18 and J is TRBJ1-2; TRBD1 agrees at 8 bases. The V segment lost 2 bases and the J segment 5 bases; nucleotides outside the gene matches: 10. Germline values: CDR1 KGHSH, CDR2 LQKENI. The CDR3 covers 16 residues. The CDR3 DNA is TGTGCCAGCTCACCATTGACAGGGGAGTTGGAATATGGCTACACCTTC. Translation gives CASSPLTGELEYGYTF.

This clone was picked up a small number of times. This chain connects TRBV14 to TRBJ1-1; D unresolved. Trimming removed 1 base from V and 1 base from J, with 4 bases in between. Germline V gene lookup returns CDR1 SGHDN and CDR2 FVKESK. The CDR3 runs to 13 residues. CDR3 sequence: CASSQVQNTEAFF. Here the CDR3 DNA reads TGTGCCAGCAGCCAAGTACAGAACACTGAAGCTTTCTTT.

The V and J genes are TRBV6-5 and TRBJ2-7; tentatively, D is TRBD1 (6 bases). V was trimmed by 5 bases and J by 0 bases, leaving 11 bases between them. CDR3 length: 14 residues. Germline V gives CDR1 MNHEY, CDR2 SVGAGI. CDR3 bases: TGTGCCAGCAGTGTCCAGGGACACTCCTACGAGCAGTACTTC. Its translation is CASSVQGHSYEQYF.

The chain joins TRBV28 to TRBJ2-3, with 10 bases fitting TRBD2. Trimming at V came to 5 bases and at J to 6 bases, leaving 8 bases not matched to a gene. The CDR3 loop spans 15 amino acids. Germline CDR1 reads MDHEN; CDR2 reads SYDVKM. The CDR3 loop reads CASSGLAGASDTQYF. CDR3 bases: TGTGCCAGCAGTGGGCTAGCGGGAGCGTCGGATACGCAGTATTTT.

This chain uses TRBV5-1 with TRBJ1-4, with TRBD1 matching 9 bases. The junction had 1 base not matched to a gene; V was cut back by 0 bases and J by 7 bases. Germline-derived CDR1 and CDR2 are SGHRS and YFSETQ. CDR3 size: 14 residues. CDR3 sequence reads: CASSLGTGVEKLFF. The CDR3 coding sequence is TGCGCCAGCAGCTTGGGGACAGGGGTTGAAAAACTGTTTTTT.

The chain combines TRBV27 with TRBJ2-5; D is ambiguous. The DNA end is more similar to TRBJ2-7, so the J call may be wrong. The CDR3 extends over 13 amino acids. Germline CDR1 and CDR2: MNHEY and SMNVEV (reference sequence). The CDR3 coding sequence is TGTGCCAGCAGTTTAACCCCCGCCTACGAGCAGTACTTC. Its protein is CASSLTPAYEQYF.

The rearrangement joins TRBV18 to TRBJ1-1; 8 positions match TRBD1. Germline V lookup: CDR1 KGHSH, CDR2 LQKENI. V lost 6 bases and J lost 5; bases outside the gene matches: 2. The CDR3 contains 12 residues. The CDR3 protein is CASSNRGTEAFF. In DNA, the CDR3 is TGTGCCAGCTCGAACAGGGGGACTGAAGCTTTCTTT.

The V gene is TRBV13, the J gene TRBJ2-1; D gene uncertain. Per germline, CDR1 PRHDT and CDR2 FYEKMQ (reference sequence). This CDR3 contains 14 residues. The ends were cut back, 5 bases at V and 2 bases at J, with 10 bases in the middle. The CDR3 is CASSEESTYNEQFF. The CDR3 DNA reads TGTGCCAGCAGCGAGGAGAGTACCTACAATGAGCAGTTCTTC.

This clone was counted between two and nine times. This sequence joins TRBV18 and TRBJ2-1; 10 positions agree with TRBD2. After removal of 2 bases from V and 10 bases from J, the junction contained 2 bases not matched to a gene. CDR3 length equals 13 residues. CDR1 and CDR2 (germline): KGHSH, LQKENI. CDR3 in amino acids: CASSPSSGSEQFF. The CDR3 DNA reads TGTGCCAGCTCACCATCTAGCGGGAGCGAGCAGTTCTTC.

This sequence joins TRBV27 and TRBJ1-1; maybe TRBD1 (6 bases). Trimming cost V 7 bases and J 4 bases, with 13 bases left between them. The CDR3 has 13 amino acids. CDR1 and CDR2 from the germline V gene are MNHEY and SMNVEV (reference sequence). Written as DNA, the CDR3 is TGTGCCAGCAACAGGGAAGGGGGCACTGAAGCTTTCTTT. Protein: CASNREGGTEAFF.

This clone was seen a handful of times. The chain couples TRBV5-1 to TRBJ1-2; no definite D call. The V gene's germline CDR1 is SGHRS and CDR2 YFSETQ. This CDR3 is built from 15 residues. The V and J ends lost 4 bases and 6 bases respectively, with 19 bases between them. The CDR3 coding sequence is TGCGCCAGCAGCGACCCCTCCCAATGGGCACATGGCTACACCTTC. The encoded protein is CASSDPSQWAHGYTF.